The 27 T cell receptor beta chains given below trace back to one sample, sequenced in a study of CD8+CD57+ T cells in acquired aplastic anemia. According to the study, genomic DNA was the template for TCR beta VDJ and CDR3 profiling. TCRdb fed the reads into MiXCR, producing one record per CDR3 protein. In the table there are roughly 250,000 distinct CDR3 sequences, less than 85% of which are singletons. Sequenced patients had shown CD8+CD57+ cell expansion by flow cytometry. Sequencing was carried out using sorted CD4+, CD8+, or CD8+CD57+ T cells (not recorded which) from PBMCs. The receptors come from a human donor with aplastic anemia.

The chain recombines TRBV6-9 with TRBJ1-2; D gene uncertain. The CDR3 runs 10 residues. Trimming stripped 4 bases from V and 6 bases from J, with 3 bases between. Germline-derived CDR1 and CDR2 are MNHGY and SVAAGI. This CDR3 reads CASSLDGYTF. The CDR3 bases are TGTGCCAGCAGTTTAGATGGCTACACCTTC.

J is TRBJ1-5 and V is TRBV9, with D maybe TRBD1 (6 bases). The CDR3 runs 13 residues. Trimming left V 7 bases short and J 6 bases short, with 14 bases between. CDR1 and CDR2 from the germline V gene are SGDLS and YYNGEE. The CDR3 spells CASGGTGTQPQHF. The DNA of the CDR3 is TGTGCCAGCGGAGGTACAGGGACTCAGCCCCAGCATTTT. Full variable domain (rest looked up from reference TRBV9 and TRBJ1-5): DSGVTQTPKHLITATGQRVTLRCSPRSGDLSVYWYQQSLDQGLQFLIQYYNGEERAKGNILERFSAQQFPDLHSELNLSSLELGDSALYFCASGGTGTQPQHFGDGTRLSIL.

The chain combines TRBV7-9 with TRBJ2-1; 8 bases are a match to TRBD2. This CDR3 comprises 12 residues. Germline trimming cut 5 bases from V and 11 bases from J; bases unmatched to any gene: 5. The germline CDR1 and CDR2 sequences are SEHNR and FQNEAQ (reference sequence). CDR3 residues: CASSRTSGKQFF. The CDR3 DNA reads TGTGCCAGCAGCCGTACTAGCGGAAAGCAGTTCTTC.

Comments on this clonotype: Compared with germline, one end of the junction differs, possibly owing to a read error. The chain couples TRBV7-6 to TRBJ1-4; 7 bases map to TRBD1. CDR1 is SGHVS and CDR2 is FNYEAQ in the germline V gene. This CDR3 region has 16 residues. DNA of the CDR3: TGTACCAGCAGCCCATACCCGGGACAGTCTAATGAAAAACTGTTTTTT. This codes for CTSSPYPGQSNEKLFF.

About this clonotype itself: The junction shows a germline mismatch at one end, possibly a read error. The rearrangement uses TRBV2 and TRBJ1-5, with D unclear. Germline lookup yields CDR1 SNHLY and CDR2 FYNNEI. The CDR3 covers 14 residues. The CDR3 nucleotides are TGTGCCAGCAGTGAGGCGGGTGGCACGAACACCCAAGCTTTT. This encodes CASSEAGGTNTQAF. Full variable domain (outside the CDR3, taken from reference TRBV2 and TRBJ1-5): EPEVTQTPSHQVTQMGQEVILRCVPISNHLYFYWYRQILGQKVEFLVSFYNNEISEKSEIFDDQFSVERPDGSNFTLKIRSTKLEDSAMYFCASSEAGGTNTQAFGDGTRLSIL.

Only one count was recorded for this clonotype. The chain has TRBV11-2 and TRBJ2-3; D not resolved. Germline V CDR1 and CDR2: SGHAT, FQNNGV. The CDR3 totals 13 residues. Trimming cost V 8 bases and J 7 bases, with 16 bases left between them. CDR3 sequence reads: CASADTSFHTQYF. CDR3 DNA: TGTGCCAGCGCCGACACGAGCTTCCATACGCAGTATTTT.

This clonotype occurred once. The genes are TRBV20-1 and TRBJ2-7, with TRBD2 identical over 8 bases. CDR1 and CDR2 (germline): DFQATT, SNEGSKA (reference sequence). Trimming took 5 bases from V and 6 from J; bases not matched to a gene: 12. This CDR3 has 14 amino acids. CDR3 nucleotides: TGCAGTGCTCTGAGTCTAGCGGGCGTTCCCGAGCAGTACTTC. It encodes CSALSLAGVPEQYF.

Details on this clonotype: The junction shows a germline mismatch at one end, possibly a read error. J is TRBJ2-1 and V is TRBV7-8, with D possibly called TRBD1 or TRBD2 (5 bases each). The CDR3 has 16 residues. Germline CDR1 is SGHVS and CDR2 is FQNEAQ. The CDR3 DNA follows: TGTGCCAGCAGCTTAGCGGGGGATCCCGCCTACCATGATCAGTTCTTC. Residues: CASSLAGDPAYHDQFF.

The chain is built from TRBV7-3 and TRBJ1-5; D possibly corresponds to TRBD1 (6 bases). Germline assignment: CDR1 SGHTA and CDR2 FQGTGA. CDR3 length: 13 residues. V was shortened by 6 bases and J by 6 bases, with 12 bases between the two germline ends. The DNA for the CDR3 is TGTGCCAGCAGTGAAGGGGGGAGTCAGCCCCAGCATTTT. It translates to CASSEGGSQPQHF. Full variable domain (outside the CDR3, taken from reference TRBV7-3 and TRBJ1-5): GAGVSQTPSNKVTEKGKYVELRCDPISGHTALYWYRQSLGQGPEFLIYFQGTGAADDSGLPNDRFFAVRPEGSVSTLKIQRTERGDSAVYLCASSEGGSQPQHFGDGTRLSIL.

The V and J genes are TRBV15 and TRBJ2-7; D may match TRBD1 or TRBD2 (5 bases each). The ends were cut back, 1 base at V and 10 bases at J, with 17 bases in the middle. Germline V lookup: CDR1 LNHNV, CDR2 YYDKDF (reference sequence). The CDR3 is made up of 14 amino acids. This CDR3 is CATSRGREPETQYV. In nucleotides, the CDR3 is TGTGCCACCAGCAGAGGCAGGGAGCCAGAGACCCAGTACGTC.

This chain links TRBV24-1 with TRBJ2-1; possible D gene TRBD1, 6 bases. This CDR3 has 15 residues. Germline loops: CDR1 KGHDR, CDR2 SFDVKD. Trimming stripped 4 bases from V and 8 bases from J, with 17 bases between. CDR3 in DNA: TGTGCCACCAGTGAATATGGACAGAGATGGGATGAGCAGTTCTTC. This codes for CATSEYGQRWDEQFF.

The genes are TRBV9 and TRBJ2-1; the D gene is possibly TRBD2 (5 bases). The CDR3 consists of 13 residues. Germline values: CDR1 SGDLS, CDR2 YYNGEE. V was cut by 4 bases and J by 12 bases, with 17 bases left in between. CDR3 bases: TGTGCCAGCAGCTTAGGAGGTGACCCTGTGCAGTTCTTC. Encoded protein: CASSLGGDPVQFF.

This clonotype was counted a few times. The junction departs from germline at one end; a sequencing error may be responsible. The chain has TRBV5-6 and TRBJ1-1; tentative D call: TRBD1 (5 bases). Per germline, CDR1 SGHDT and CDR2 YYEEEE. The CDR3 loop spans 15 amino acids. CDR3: CASSLERDGHTEAFF. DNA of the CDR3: TGTGCCAGCAGCTTGGAGAGGGACGGGCACACTGAGGCTTTCTTT.

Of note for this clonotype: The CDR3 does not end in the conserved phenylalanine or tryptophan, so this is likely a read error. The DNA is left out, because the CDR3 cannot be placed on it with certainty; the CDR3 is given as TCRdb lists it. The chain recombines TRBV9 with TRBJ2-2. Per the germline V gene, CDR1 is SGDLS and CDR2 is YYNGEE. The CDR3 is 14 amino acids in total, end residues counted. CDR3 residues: CASSEGSDTQYFVS.

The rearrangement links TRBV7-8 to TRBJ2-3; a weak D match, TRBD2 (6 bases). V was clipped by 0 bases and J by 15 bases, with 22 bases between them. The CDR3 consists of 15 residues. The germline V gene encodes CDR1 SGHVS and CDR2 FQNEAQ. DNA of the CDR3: TGTGCCAGCAGCTTAGCGGGAGGTCACGATACGCAGCATTATTTT. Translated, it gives CASSLAGGHDTQHYF.

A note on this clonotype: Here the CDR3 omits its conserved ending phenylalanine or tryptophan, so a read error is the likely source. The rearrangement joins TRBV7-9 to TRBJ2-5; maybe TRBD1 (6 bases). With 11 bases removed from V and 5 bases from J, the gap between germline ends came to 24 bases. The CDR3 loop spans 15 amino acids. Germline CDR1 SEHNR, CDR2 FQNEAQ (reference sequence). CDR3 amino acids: CAGNVAHGTKETQYV. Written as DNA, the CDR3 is TGTGCCGGAAACGTAGCCCACGGGACAAAGGAGACCCAGTACGTC.

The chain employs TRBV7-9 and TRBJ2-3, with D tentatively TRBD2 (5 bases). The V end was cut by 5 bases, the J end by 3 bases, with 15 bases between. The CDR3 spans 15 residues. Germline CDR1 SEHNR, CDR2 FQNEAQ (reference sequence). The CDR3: CASSPSGRRTDTQYF. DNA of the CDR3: TGTGCCAGCAGCCCTTCGGGGAGAAGAACAGATACGCAGTATTTT.

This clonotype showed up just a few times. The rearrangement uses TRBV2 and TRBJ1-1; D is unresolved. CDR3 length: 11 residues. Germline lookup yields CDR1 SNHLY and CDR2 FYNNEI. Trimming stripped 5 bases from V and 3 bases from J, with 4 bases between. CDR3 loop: CASSMYTEAFF. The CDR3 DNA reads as TGTGCCAGCAGTATGTACACTGAAGCTTTCTTT.

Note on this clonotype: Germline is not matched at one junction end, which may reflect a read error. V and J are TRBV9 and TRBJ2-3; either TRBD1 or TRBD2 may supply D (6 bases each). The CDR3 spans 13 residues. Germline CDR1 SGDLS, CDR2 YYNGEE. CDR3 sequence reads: CASSDGGPGTDTF. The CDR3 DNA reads TGTGCCAGCAGCGACGGGGGCCCAGGCACGGATACGTTT.

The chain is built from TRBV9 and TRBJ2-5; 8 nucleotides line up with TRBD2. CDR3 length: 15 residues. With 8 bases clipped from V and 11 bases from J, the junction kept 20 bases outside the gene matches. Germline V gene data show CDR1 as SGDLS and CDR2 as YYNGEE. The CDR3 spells CASSFTSGAYNEQYF. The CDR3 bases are TGTGCCAGTAGTTTTACTAGCGGAGCCTACAATGAGCAGTACTTC.

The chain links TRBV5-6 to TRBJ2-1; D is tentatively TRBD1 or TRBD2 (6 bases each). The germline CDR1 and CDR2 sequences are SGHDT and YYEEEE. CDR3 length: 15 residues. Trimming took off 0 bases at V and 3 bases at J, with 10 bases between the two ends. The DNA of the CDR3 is TGTGCCAGCAGCTTGGAGAGGGGGGTCTACAATGAGCAGTTCTTC. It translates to CASSLERGVYNEQFF.

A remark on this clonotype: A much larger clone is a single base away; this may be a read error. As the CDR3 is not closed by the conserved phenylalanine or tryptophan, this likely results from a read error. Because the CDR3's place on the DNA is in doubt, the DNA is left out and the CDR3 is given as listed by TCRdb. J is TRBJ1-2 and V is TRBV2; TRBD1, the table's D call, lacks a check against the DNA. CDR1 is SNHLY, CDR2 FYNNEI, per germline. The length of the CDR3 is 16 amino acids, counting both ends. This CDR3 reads CASSDGGIHEQFFEPG.

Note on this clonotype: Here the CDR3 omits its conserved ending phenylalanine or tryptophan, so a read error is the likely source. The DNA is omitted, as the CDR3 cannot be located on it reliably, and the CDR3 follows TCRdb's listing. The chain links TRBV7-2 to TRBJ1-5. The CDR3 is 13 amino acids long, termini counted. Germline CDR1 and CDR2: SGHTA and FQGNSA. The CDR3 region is CASSHTPDQPAHS.

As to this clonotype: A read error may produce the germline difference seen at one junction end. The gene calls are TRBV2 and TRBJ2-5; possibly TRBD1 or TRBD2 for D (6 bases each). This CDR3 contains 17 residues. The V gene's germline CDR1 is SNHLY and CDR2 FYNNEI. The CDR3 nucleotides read TGTGCCAGCGGCCACGGGGGCACTAACACGAGGGATGATGGCCAAGGCTTC. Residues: CASGHGGTNTRDDGQGF.

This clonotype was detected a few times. Here the CDR3 DNA reads TGTGCCAGCAGGCCTAAAGGGAGCTACAATGAGCAGTTCTTC. Its translation is CASRPKGSYNEQFF. The rearrangement joins TRBV2 to TRBJ2-1, with TRBD2 as a possible D gene (5 bases). V lost 6 bases and J lost 3, with 12 bases in between. Germline V gene sequence: CDR1 SNHLY, CDR2 FYNNEI. This CDR3 is built from 14 residues.

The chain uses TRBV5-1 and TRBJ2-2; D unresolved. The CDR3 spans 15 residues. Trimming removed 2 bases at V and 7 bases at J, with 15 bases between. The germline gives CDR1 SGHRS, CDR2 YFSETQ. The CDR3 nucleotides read TGCGCCAGCAGCTTAGGCACTGAAGCTTTCGGGGAGCTGTTTTTT. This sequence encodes CASSLGTEAFGELFF.

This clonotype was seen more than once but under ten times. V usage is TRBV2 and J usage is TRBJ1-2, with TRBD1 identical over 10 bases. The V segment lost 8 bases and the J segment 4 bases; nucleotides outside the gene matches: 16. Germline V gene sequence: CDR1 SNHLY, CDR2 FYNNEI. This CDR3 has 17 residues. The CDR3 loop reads CASAAAGQGPSGYGYTF. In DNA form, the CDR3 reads TGTGCCAGCGCCGCGGCGGGACAGGGGCCCTCTGGCTATGGCTACACCTTC.